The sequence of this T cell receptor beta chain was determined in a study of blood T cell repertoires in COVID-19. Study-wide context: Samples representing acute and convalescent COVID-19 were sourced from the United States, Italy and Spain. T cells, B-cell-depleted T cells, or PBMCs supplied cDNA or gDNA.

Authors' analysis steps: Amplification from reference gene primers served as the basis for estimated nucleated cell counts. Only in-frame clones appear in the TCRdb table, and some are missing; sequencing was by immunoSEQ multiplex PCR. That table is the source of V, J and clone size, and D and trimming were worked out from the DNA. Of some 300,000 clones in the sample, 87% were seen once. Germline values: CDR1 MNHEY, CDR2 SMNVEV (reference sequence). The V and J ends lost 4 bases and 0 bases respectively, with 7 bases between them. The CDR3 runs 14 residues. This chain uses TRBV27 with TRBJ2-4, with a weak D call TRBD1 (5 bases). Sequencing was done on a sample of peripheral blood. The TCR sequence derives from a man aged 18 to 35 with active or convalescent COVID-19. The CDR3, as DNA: TGTGCCAGCAGTTCCAGGGTAGCCAAAAACATTCAGTACTTC. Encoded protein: CASSSRVAKNIQYF.